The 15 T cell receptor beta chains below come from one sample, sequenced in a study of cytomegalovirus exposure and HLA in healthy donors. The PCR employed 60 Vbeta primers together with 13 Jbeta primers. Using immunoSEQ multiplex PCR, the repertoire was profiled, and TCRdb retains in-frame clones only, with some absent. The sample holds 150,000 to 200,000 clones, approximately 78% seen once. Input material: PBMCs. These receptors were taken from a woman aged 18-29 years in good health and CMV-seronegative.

The chain's CDR3 is CASSLRERGEQFF. Written as DNA, the CDR3 is TGTGCCAGCAGCTTGCGGGAGAGGGGAGAGCAGTTCTTC. This chain joins TRBV11-2 and TRBJ2-1, with 7 nucleotides matching TRBD2. J was trimmed by 10 bases and V by 3 bases; bases with no gene match: 6. The CDR3 extends over 13 amino acids. The germline gives CDR1 SGHAT, CDR2 FQNNGV.

The CDR3 coding sequence is TGTGCCAGCAGCGCGAGGAGGGACCCTGGACTAGCCGATGAGCAGTTCTTC. Residues: CASSARRDPGLADEQFF. The chain carries TRBV9 and TRBJ2-1, with TRBD2 matching over 8 bases. This CDR3 is 17 amino acids long. Germline V CDR1 and CDR2: SGDLS, YYNGEE. V trimming: 3 bases; J trimming: 8 bases; junction bases outside the gene matches: 16.

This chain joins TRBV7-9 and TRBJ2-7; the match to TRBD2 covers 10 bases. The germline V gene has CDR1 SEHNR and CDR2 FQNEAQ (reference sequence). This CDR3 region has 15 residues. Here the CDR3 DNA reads TGTTCCAGCATCCCAGGGACTAGCGATTTTGACGAGCAGTACGTC. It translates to CSSIPGTSDFDEQYV.

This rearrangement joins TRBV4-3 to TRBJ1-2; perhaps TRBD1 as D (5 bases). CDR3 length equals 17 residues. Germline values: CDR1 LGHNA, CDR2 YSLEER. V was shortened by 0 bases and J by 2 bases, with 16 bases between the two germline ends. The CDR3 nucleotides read TGCGCCAGCAGCCAAGATGGCCGCGGGGGGGACAACTATGGCTACACCTTC. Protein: CASSQDGRGGDNYGYTF.

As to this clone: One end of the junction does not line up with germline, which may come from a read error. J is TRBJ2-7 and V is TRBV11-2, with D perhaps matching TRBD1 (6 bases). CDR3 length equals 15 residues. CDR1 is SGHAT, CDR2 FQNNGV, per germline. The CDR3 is CASRSTAGAVDEPYF. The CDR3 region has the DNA TGTGCCAGCAGGTCCACAGCAGGGGCCGTAGACGAGCCGTACTTC.

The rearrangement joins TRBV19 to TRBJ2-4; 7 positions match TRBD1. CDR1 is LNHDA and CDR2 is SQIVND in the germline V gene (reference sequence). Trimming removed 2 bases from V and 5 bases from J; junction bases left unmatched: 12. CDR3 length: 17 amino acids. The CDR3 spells CASSISWTGGAENIQYF. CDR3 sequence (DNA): TGTGCCAGTAGTATATCCTGGACAGGCGGAGCGGAAAACATTCAGTACTTC.

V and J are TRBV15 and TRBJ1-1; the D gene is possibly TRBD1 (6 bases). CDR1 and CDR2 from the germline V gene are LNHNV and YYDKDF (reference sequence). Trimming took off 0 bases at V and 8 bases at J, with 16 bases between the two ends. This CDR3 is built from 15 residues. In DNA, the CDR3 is TGTGCCACCAGCAGAGATGGATCTACAGGGCGCGAAGCTTTCTTT. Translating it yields CATSRDGSTGREAFF.

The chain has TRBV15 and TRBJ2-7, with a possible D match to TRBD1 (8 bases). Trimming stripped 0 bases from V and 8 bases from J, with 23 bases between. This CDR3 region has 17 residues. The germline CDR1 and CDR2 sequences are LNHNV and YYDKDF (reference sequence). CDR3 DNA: TGTGCCACCAGCAGAGATAGGGCGGGAGACAGGGGCAAGCAGCAGTACTTC. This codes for CATSRDRAGDRGKQQYF.

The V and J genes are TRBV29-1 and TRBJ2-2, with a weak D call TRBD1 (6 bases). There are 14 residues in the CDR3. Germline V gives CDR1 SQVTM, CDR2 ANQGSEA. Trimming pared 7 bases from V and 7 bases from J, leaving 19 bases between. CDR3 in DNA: TGCAGCGCCTCGGGGACAACGTACGGCGGGGAGCTGTTTTTT. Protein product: CSASGTTYGGELFF.

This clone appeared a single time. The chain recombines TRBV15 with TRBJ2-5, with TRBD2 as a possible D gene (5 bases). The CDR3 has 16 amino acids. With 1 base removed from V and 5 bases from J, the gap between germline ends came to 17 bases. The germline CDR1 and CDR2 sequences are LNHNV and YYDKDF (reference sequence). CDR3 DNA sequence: TGTGCCACCAGCAGAGGGGGTGGGGTCCCGGGGGAGACCCAGTACTTC. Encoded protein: CATSRGGGVPGETQYF.

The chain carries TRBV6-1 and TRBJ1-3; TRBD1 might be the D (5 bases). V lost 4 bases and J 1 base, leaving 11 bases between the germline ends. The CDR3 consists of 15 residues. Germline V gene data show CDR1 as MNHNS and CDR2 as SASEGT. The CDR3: CASSVVQGSGNTIYF. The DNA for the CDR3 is TGTGCCAGCAGTGTAGTCCAGGGATCTGGAAACACCATATATTTT.

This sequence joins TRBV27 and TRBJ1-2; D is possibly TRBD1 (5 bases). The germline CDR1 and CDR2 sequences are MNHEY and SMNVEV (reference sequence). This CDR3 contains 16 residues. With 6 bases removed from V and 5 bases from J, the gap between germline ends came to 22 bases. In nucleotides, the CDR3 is TGTGCCAGCAGAGAGCCCGGGACTGTCCACCCATATGGCTACACCTTC. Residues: CASREPGTVHPYGYTF.

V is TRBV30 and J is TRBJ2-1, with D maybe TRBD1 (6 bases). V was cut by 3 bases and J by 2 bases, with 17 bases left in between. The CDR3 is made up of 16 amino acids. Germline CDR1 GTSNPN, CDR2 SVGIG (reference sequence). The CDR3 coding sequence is TGTGCCTGGAGGGATCCGCAGGGGCAGCCCTACAATGAGCAGTTCTTC. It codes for CAWRDPQGQPYNEQFF.

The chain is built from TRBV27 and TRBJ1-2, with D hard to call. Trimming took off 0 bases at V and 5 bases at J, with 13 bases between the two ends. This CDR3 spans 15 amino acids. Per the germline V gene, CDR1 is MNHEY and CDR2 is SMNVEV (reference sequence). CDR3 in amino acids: CASSLSPGLAYGYTF. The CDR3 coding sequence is TGTGCCAGCAGTTTATCGCCAGGCCTCGCATATGGCTACACCTTC.

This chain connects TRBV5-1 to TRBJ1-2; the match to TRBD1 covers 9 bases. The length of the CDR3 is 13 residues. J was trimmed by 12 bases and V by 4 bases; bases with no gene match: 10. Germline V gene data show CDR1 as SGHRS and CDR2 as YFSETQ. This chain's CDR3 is CASSRDNRGPHTF. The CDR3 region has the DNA TGCGCCAGCAGCCGAGACAACAGGGGGCCCCACACCTTC.